The entry below describes one T cell receptor beta chain. Its antigen is not known. These data are taken from a study of cytomegalovirus exposure and HLA in healthy donors. PCR was performed using 60 Vbeta and 13 Jbeta primers. The table came from immunoSEQ multiplex PCR; TCRdb's copy has only in-frame clones and leaves some out. Of about 94,000 clones in the sample, 78% were seen once. Broader study findings: In vitro data verified a few CMV-associated chains as specific for CMV antigens. Cytomegalovirus-associated TCR beta chains were listed, numbering around 150.

This CDR3 spans 16 amino acids. J was trimmed by 3 bases and V by 0 bases; bases with no gene match: 4. The germline CDR1 and CDR2 sequences are MGHRA and YSYEKL. This TCR was sampled from a woman aged 55-70 years in good health and CMV-seronegative. Sequencing input: PBMCs. The gene calls are TRBV4-1 and TRBJ2-7; 11 bases are a match to TRBD1. The CDR3 loop is CASSQEGGQGDYEQYF. The CDR3, as DNA: TGCGCCAGCAGCCAAGAAGGGGGACAGGGGGACTACGAGCAGTACTTC.